This T cell receptor beta chain was recovered during a study of shared clonotypes between healthy human individuals. Study overall: With ages of 18 to 49, the donors were two women and three men.

The method was immunoSEQ multiplex PCR; TCRdb's version includes in-frame clones alone and lacks a portion of them. Here the sample spans around 1.1 million clones, approximately 80% being singletons. CDR3 size: 17 residues. The material sequenced was memory CD4+ T cells from PBMCs. Subset given: CD45RA-negative fraction. The rearrangement links TRBV1 to TRBJ2-5; no DNA check was done on the table's D call, TRBD1. TRBV1 is an annotated pseudogene. The sequence was collected from a man between 18 and 29 years old in good health. Some clones in this sample may be carry-over from other donors' samples. The DNA of the CDR3 is TGCACCAGCAGCCAGTCATCAAGGACAGGGGTTGTGGAGACCCAGTACTTC. Translated, it gives CTSSQSSRTGVVETQYF.